Following are 26 T cell receptor beta chains from one sample sequenced in a study of T cell repertoires in cytomegalovirus infection. These receptors' targets are unknown. TCRdb analysed the reads with MiXCR anew, one entry per CDR3 protein. The sample shows about 700,000 distinct CDR3 sequences, around 30% of them seen only once. The starting material was cultured PBMCs, obtained from culture after CMV antigen stimulation. The receptor set was obtained from a human donor in good health (CMV status not recorded). Some clones in this sample may be carry-over from other donors' samples.

The chain is built from TRBV10-3 and TRBJ2-1, with 9 bases aligning to TRBD2. The V segment lost 2 bases and the J segment 5 bases; nucleotides outside the gene matches: 10. The germline gives CDR1 ENHRY, CDR2 SYGVKD. There are 17 residues in the CDR3. The CDR3 nucleotides are TGTGCCATCAGTGAGGAGTTGCGGGGGGGCAAGAACAATGAGCAGTTCTTC. This gives the protein CAISEELRGGKNNEQFF.

The chain has TRBV12-3 or TRBV12-4 and TRBJ2-3, with 9 positions matching TRBD2. This CDR3 has 15 amino acids. Germline trimming cut 9 bases from V and 1 base from J; bases unmatched to any gene: 8. Written as DNA, the CDR3 is TGTGCCAGTCTAGACAGGACTAGCGGCACAGATACGCAGTATTTT. This codes for CASLDRTSGTDTQYF.

The CDR3 sequence: CASSYSHRSGTRTGELFF. CDR3 DNA: TGTGCCAGCAGTTACAGTCACAGGAGCGGGACTCGGACGGGGGAGCTGTTTTTT. The J gene is TRBJ2-2, the V gene TRBV6-2 or TRBV6-3; 7 bases align to TRBD2. Per germline, CDR1 MNHEY and CDR2 SVGEGT. J was trimmed by 8 bases and V by 2 bases; bases with no gene match: 17. This CDR3 has 18 residues.

Comments on this clonotype: A much more abundant neighbour one base away suggests this may be a read error. The chain has TRBV15 and TRBJ2-3, with unresolved D. Deletions cut 4 bases from V and 6 bases from J, with 8 bases between. Germline values: CDR1 LNHNV, CDR2 YYDKDF (reference sequence). The CDR3 extends over 12 amino acids. Here the CDR3 reads CATSTDGDTQYF. The CDR3 DNA reads TGTGCCACCAGCACGGACGGTGATACGCAGTATTTT.

This chain links TRBV5-4 with TRBJ2-5; 9 bases line up with TRBD2. This CDR3 spans 17 amino acids. The germline V gene encodes CDR1 SGHNT and CDR2 YYREEE (reference sequence). Losses at the gene ends were 3 bases for V and 5 bases for J; bases not matched to a gene: 14. The CDR3 sequence is CASSYGGGAGTGETQYF. The DNA for the CDR3 is TGTGCCAGCAGCTACGGCGGGGGGGCGGGGACGGGGGAGACCCAGTACTTC.

V and J are TRBV12-3 or TRBV12-4 and TRBJ2-3, with no clear D. Trimming left V 5 bases short and J 2 bases short, with 14 bases between. The CDR3 is 15 residues long. The CDR3 loop is CASSPLLATTDTQYF. As DNA, the CDR3 is TGTGCCAGCAGTCCCCTTCTCGCCACCACAGATACGCAGTATTTT.

The rearrangement links TRBV15 to TRBJ2-7; D gene uncertain. Trimming stripped 9 bases from V and 0 bases from J, with 15 bases between. The length of the CDR3 is 14 residues. Germline V CDR1 and CDR2: LNHNV, YYDKDF (reference sequence). CDR3 nucleotides: TGTGCCACGTCTTTAGGCATCACCTCCTACGAGCAGTACTTC. Translated, it gives CATSLGITSYEQYF. Complete variable domain (other parts from reference TRBV15 and TRBJ2-7): DAMVIQNPRYQVTQFGKPVTLSCSQTLNHNVMYWYQQKSSQAPKLLFHYYDKDFNNEADTPDNFQSRRPNTSFCFLDIRSPGLGDTAMYLCATSLGITSYEQYFGPGTRLTVT.

The count of this clonotype is one. The chain carries TRBV7-6 and TRBJ1-1; unclear D gene. This CDR3 is built from 14 residues. CDR1 and CDR2 from the germline V gene are SGHVS and FNYEAQ. With 5 bases removed from V and 4 bases from J, the gap between germline ends came to 14 bases. CDR3 bases: TGTGCCAGCAGCCACGGGCCGGGCGGCACTGAAGCTTTCTTT. Protein sequence: CASSHGPGGTEAFF.

The chain joins TRBV6-6 to TRBJ2-7; unclear D gene. V was shortened by 2 bases and J by 11 bases, with 16 bases between the two germline ends. CDR3 length: 13 amino acids. Germline lookup yields CDR1 MNHNY and CDR2 SVGAGI (reference sequence). The DNA for the CDR3 is TGTGCCAGCAGTTACCTGGATCCCCTGGATGAGTACTTC. Translating gives CASSYLDPLDEYF.

This clonotype was observed a handful of times. The chain uses TRBV14 and TRBJ2-1; 7 positions match TRBD2. Unmatched junction bases numbered 9, after V lost 3 bases and J lost 4 bases. This CDR3 is built from 16 residues. Germline-derived CDR1 and CDR2 are SGHDN and FVKESK. The CDR3 protein is CASSQEGASGYNEQFF. DNA for the CDR3: TGTGCCAGCAGCCAGGAAGGGGCTAGCGGATACAATGAGCAGTTCTTC.

This clonotype was detected a few times. The chain has TRBV11-2 and TRBJ2-7; TRBD1 might be the D (6 bases). The CDR3 runs 11 residues. Germline loops: CDR1 SGHAT, CDR2 FQNNGV. The germline V and J ends were trimmed by 8 bases and 8 bases, with 13 bases remaining between them. Written as DNA, the CDR3 is TGTGCCAGCGGGGTAGGACAGAAGCAGTACTTC. Amino acids: CASGVGQKQYF.

The genes are TRBV6-1 and TRBJ1-1, with TRBD1 matching 9 bases. The CDR3 covers 14 residues. Germline lookup yields CDR1 MNHNS and CDR2 SASEGT. The V segment lost 7 bases and the J segment 5 bases; nucleotides outside the gene matches: 8. CDR3 in amino acids: CASTEWTGVTEAFF. In DNA form, the CDR3 reads TGTGCCAGCACCGAATGGACAGGGGTAACTGAAGCTTTCTTT.

This clonotype came up a few times. The V call is TRBV5-4, the J call TRBJ1-3; D might be TRBD1 (5 bases). CDR3 size: 16 residues. The germline CDR1 and CDR2 sequences are SGHNT and YYREEE (reference sequence). Trimming left V 3 bases short and J 1 base short, with 14 bases between. The CDR3 is CASSSAQQASGNTIYF. As DNA, the CDR3 is TGTGCCAGCAGCTCCGCCCAACAGGCTTCTGGAAACACCATATATTTT.

The rearrangement joins TRBV7-9 to TRBJ2-1; D not resolved. Germline V lookup: CDR1 SEHNR, CDR2 FQNEAQ (reference sequence). The CDR3 runs to 18 residues. The ends were cut back, 4 bases at V and 2 bases at J, with 21 bases in the middle. CDR3 sequence (DNA): TGTGCCAGCAGCTCTAGGACCGGACGAGTCGAAACCTACAATGAGCAGTTCTTC. Translating it yields CASSSRTGRVETYNEQFF.

The rearrangement joins TRBV29-1 to TRBJ2-3; the match to TRBD2 covers 7 bases. The trim removed 2 bases at V and 1 base at J, leaving 9 bases unmatched. The CDR3 is 16 amino acids. Germline-derived CDR1 and CDR2 are SQVTM and ANQGSEA. The CDR3 DNA reads as TGCAGCGTTGAACTTCCTCGGGACTACCGCACAGATACGCAGTATTTT. Protein product: CSVELPRDYRTDTQYF.

The chain employs TRBV19 and TRBJ2-5; no definite D call. Trimming shortened V by 4 bases and J by 3 bases, and 12 bases separated the two germline ends. This CDR3 has 14 residues. CDR1 is LNHDA, CDR2 SQIVND, per germline (reference sequence). The CDR3 here is CASSTLGLEETQYF. The CDR3 coding sequence is TGTGCCAGTAGTACACTGGGGTTGGAAGAGACCCAGTACTTC.

CDR3 sequence: CASSLGTTAYSLDEQFF. In DNA form, the CDR3 reads TGTGCCAGCAGCCTTGGGACTACCGCCTACTCCCTCGATGAGCAGTTCTTC. The chain recombines TRBV7-6 with TRBJ2-1; 7 nucleotides line up with TRBD2. Germline trimming cut 5 bases from V and 8 bases from J; bases unmatched to any gene: 18. In germline, CDR1 is SGHVS, CDR2 FNYEAQ. The CDR3 length is 17 residues.

This clonotype was observed a handful of times. The genes are TRBV28 and TRBJ1-2; 11 bases align to TRBD1. Looked up from germline, CDR1 is MDHEN and CDR2 is SYDVKM. The CDR3 is 16 residues long. V shed 3 bases and J 2 bases; nucleotides not matched to a gene: 5. CDR3 DNA sequence: TGTGCCAGCAGTTTCCCTCGGACAGGGGGCAACTATGGCTACACCTTC. Translation gives CASSFPRTGGNYGYTF.

V usage is TRBV7-2 and J usage is TRBJ2-5; 7 nucleotides align to TRBD2. The CDR3 consists of 14 residues. Looked up from germline, CDR1 is SGHTA and CDR2 is FQGNSA. Trimming at V came to 5 bases and at J to 3 bases, leaving 6 bases not matched to a gene. CDR3 protein: CASSQAGVEETQYF. CDR3 coding DNA: TGTGCCAGCAGCCAGGCGGGGGTAGAAGAGACCCAGTACTTC.

Many counts were recorded for this clonotype. The rearrangement joins TRBV7-8 to TRBJ2-3, with D perhaps being TRBD1 or TRBD2 (6 bases each). This CDR3 is 15 amino acids long. Looked up from germline, CDR1 is SGHVS and CDR2 is FQNEAQ. V dropped 4 bases and J dropped 5 bases, with 16 bases sitting between them. Here the CDR3 DNA reads TGTGCCAGCAGCTGCGGTTGGGGGGCCGTAGATACGCAGTATTTT. This encodes CASSCGWGAVDTQYF.

This clonotype was detected a few times. The chain uses TRBV7-9 and TRBJ2-3; D unresolved. This CDR3 region has 13 residues. V lost 3 bases and J 3 bases, leaving 7 bases between the germline ends. CDR1 is SEHNR and CDR2 is FQNEAQ in the germline V gene (reference sequence). This chain's CDR3 is CASSFFSTDTQYF. The CDR3 bases are TGTGCCAGCAGCTTCTTTTCTACAGATACGCAGTATTTT.

The J gene is TRBJ2-1, the V gene TRBV15; 9 bases line up with TRBD2. With V trimmed by 1 base and J by 10 bases, 2 bases remained unmatched. Germline V lookup: CDR1 LNHNV, CDR2 YYDKDF (reference sequence). This CDR3 has 13 amino acids. CDR3 in amino acids: CATSRGLAGEQFF. CDR3 nucleotide sequence: TGTGCCACCAGCAGAGGTCTAGCGGGGGAGCAGTTCTTC.

V gene TRBV2 combines with J gene TRBJ1-1; unclear D gene. The germline gives CDR1 SNHLY, CDR2 FYNNEI. The length of the CDR3 is 13 residues. V lost 4 bases and J lost 4, with 10 bases in between. CDR3 sequence (DNA): TGTGCCAGCAGTGGAGGGTTCGGCACTGAAGCTTTCTTT. Amino acid sequence: CASSGGFGTEAFF.

This clonotype was counted between two and nine times. A read error may produce the germline difference seen at one junction end. The chain has TRBV7-9 and TRBJ1-5, with D unclear. This CDR3 region has 13 residues. Germline CDR1 and CDR2: SEHNR and FQNEAQ (reference sequence). CDR3 sequence reads: CASSLVGHQPQHF. The CDR3 nucleotides read TGTGCCAGCAGCCTAGTCGGCCATCAACCCCAGCATTTT.

In this sample, this clonotype turned up a few times. The rearrangement links TRBV12-3 or TRBV12-4 to TRBJ2-3; D ambiguous. The CDR3 sequence is 13 residues long. The V and J ends lost 5 bases and 5 bases respectively, with 11 bases between them. DNA for the CDR3: TGTGCCAGCAGTCCACATTTGGTAGATACGCAGTATTTT. Translation: CASSPHLVDTQYF.

This clonotype was detected many times. The chain recombines TRBV7-2 with TRBJ2-3, with 8 bases fitting TRBD2. The CDR3 runs to 14 residues. Germline CDR1 is SGHTA and CDR2 is FQGNSA. V gave up 4 bases and J gave up 6 bases; unmatched junction bases: 6. The CDR3 sequence: CASSSWTSLDTQYF. As DNA, the CDR3 is TGTGCCAGCAGCTCTTGGACTAGCCTGGATACGCAGTATTTT.